Below, one TCR beta chain is given with its context. Germline CDR1 is SGDLS and CDR2 is YYNGEE. This CDR3 comprises 16 residues. After removal of 0 bases from V and 1 base from J, the junction contained 5 bases not matched to a gene. The PCR employed 60 Vbeta primers together with 13 Jbeta primers. Assay: immunoSEQ multiplex PCR; the TCRdb copy retains only in-frame clones and omits some. The sample holds approximately 180,000 clones; roughly 80% are singletons and the top ten take more than 5.5%. This sample was taken from a study of cytomegalovirus exposure and HLA in healthy donors. Source material: PBMCs. The source of this sequence is a man aged 25 to 45 in good health and CMV-seropositive. The rearrangement joins TRBV9 to TRBJ2-3, with 7 bases matching TRBD1. The CDR3 region is CASSVDGDSGTDTQYF. CDR3 nucleotides: TGTGCCAGCAGCGTAGACGGGGACAGTGGCACAGATACGCAGTATTTT.